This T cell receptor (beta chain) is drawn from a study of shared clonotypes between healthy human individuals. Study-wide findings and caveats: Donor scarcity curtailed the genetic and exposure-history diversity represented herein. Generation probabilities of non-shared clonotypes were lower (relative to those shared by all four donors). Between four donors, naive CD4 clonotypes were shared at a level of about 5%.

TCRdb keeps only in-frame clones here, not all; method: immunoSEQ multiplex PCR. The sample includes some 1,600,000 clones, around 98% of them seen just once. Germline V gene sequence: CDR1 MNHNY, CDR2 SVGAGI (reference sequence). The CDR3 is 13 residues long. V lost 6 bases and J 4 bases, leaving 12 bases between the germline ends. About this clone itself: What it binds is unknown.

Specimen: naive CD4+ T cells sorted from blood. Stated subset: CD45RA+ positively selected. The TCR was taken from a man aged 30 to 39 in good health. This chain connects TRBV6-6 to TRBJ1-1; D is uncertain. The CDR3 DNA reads TGTGCCAGCAGACCGTACCAGCTCACTGAAGCTTTCTTT. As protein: CASRPYQLTEAFF.